This T cell receptor (beta chain) stems from a study of Graves' ophthalmopathy and Graves' hyperthyroidism. TCR beta CDR3 amplification used RNA transcripts. The library came from an HTBI-primed first-round RT-PCR and a second-round multiplex PCR. TCRdb independently ran MiXCR on the multiplex PCR reads; one entry per CDR3 protein. The profile covers about 180,000 distinct CDR3 sequences, with 30% to 45% appearing a single time and under 7% taken by the ten largest. The starting material, approximately 10 ml of fresh peripheral blood, provided the PBMCs. This clonotype has ten or more counts. The V and J ends lost 4 bases and 1 base, in that order; junction bases with no gene match: 9. The CDR3 spans 17 residues. Germline V gene lookup returns CDR1 SGDLS and CDR2 YYNGEE.

Sequencing was performed on peripheral blood. The receptor's source is a middle-aged woman with Graves' ophthalmopathy. The chain combines TRBV9 with TRBJ1-1, with TRBD1 identical over 11 bases. CDR3 coding DNA: TGTGCCAGCAGCCAACCGACCGGGACAGGGGGGAACACTGAAGCTTTCTTT. Its translation: CASSQPTGTGGNTEAFF.